These 25 T cell receptor beta chains share one sample of origin, sequenced in a study of CD8 T cells in ankylosing spondylitis. TCRdb independently ran MiXCR on the 5' RACE reads; one entry per CDR3 protein. The sample carries approximately 200,000 distinct CDR3 sequences, roughly 13% recorded once. The sequencing input was blood, either unsorted or a sorted T cell fraction (not recorded which). The receptors shown here come from a female donor with ankylosing spondylitis or in good health (not recorded which).

V is TRBV9 and J is TRBJ2-7; no clear D gene. The CDR3 is made up of 15 amino acids. Germline CDR1 is SGDLS and CDR2 is YYNGEE. Trimming removed 2 bases at V and 2 bases at J, with 14 bases between. This CDR3 is CASSVSQALPYEQYF. The CDR3 DNA follows: TGTGCCAGCAGCGTTAGCCAGGCCCTACCCTACGAGCAGTACTTC.

This clonotype came up many times. The chain employs TRBV4-1 and TRBJ2-2; D possibly corresponds to TRBD1 (5 bases). Between the trimmed V and J ends, which lost 4 bases and 7 bases, there was a span of 19 bases. Germline CDR1 is MGHRA and CDR2 is YSYEKL. This CDR3 is 16 amino acids long. The CDR3 DNA is TGCGCCAGCAGCCCCAGTGAATCAGGGCGTCTCGGGGAGCTGTTTTTT. Its translation: CASSPSESGRLGELFF.

This clonotype was picked up many times. The rearrangement joins TRBV29-1 to TRBJ1-2; perhaps TRBD1 as D (5 bases). Deletions cut 5 bases from V and 3 bases from J, with 13 bases between. This CDR3 comprises 13 residues. CDR1 is SQVTM and CDR2 is ANQGSEA in the germline V gene. In nucleotides, the CDR3 is TGCAGCGTTCGACGGGGGGGGGACTATGGCTACACCTTC. Translation gives CSVRRGGDYGYTF. Using reference TRBV29-1 and TRBJ1-2 for the parts outside the CDR3, the full variable domain is SAVISQKPSRDICQRGTSLTIQCQVDSQVTMMFWYRQQPGQSLTLIATANQGSEATYESGFVIDKFPISRPNLTFSTLTVSNMSPEDSSIYLCSVRRGGDYGYTFGSGTRLTVV.

This clonotype came up a few times. The chain has TRBV20-1 and TRBJ2-1; 10 bases match TRBD2. The ends lost 6 bases at V and 3 bases at J; junction bases unmatched: 8. The CDR3 length is 15 residues. Per the germline V gene, CDR1 is DFQATT and CDR2 is SNEGSKA (reference sequence). CDR3 DNA: TGCAGTGCCATGAACGGGACTAGCGTCTACAATGAGCAGTTCTTC. It translates to CSAMNGTSVYNEQFF.

This clonotype has just a few counts. The chain recombines TRBV20-1 with TRBJ2-5; 8 bases agree with TRBD1. With 3 bases clipped from V and 4 bases from J, the junction kept 4 bases outside the gene matches. CDR1 is DFQATT, CDR2 SNEGSKA, per germline (reference sequence). The CDR3 covers 13 residues. CDR3 in amino acids: CSARGDRIETQYF. In DNA, the CDR3 is TGCAGTGCTAGGGGGGACAGGATAGAGACCCAGTACTTC.

In this sample, this clonotype turned up many times. This chain connects TRBV10-3 to TRBJ2-7, with a tentative D call TRBD2 (6 bases). The V end lost 10 bases, the J end lost 1 base, and 23 bases lay between the germline ends. The CDR3 loop spans 16 amino acids. The germline gives CDR1 ENHRY, CDR2 SYGVKD. In DNA form, the CDR3 reads TGTGCCACCACTAGCTTGGTTCAAGCAGGGTCCTACGAGCAGTACTTC. Protein: CATTSLVQAGSYEQYF.

This clonotype was seen a handful of times. This sequence joins TRBV20-1 and TRBJ2-1, with a possible D match to TRBD2 (5 bases). This CDR3 is 13 amino acids long. Germline-derived CDR1 and CDR2 are DFQATT and SNEGSKA (reference sequence). V gave up 3 bases and J gave up 0 bases, with 6 bases separating them. The chain's CDR3 is CSASGVSYNEQFF. CDR3 bases: TGCAGTGCTAGCGGGGTCTCCTACAATGAGCAGTTCTTC.

This clonotype appeared a few times. This chain uses TRBV5-6 with TRBJ2-6; D gene ambiguous. There are 14 residues in the CDR3. Germline V gene lookup returns CDR1 SGHDT and CDR2 YYEEEE. With 5 bases removed from V and 2 bases from J, the gap between germline ends came to 8 bases. CDR3 DNA: TGTGCCAGCAGGAATCGCCCTGGGGCCAACGTCCTGACTTTC. This codes for CASRNRPGANVLTF.

This clonotype was observed a few times. This chain connects TRBV12-3 or TRBV12-4 to TRBJ1-3; no definite D call. The CDR3 runs 15 residues. Deletions cut 1 base from V and 0 bases from J, with 7 bases between. As DNA, the CDR3 is TGTGCCAGCAGTTTAGATCCCAACTCTGGAAACACCATATATTTT. This encodes CASSLDPNSGNTIYF.

At least ten counts were recorded for this clonotype. The chain employs TRBV3-1 and TRBJ1-5, with a possible D match to TRBD1 (5 bases). V lost 5 bases to trimming and J lost 1 base, with 9 bases between them. The CDR3 has 14 amino acids. CDR1 and CDR2 from the germline V gene are LGHDT and YNNKEL (reference sequence). This CDR3 is CASSFRASNQPQHF. As DNA, the CDR3 is TGTGCCAGCAGCTTCAGGGCCAGCAATCAGCCCCAGCATTTT.

This chain connects TRBV5-1 to TRBJ1-5, with D possibly TRBD1 on 5 matching bases. Germline V gene lookup returns CDR1 SGHRS and CDR2 YFSETQ. Trimming removed 3 bases from V and 8 bases from J, with 12 bases in between. This CDR3 spans 13 amino acids. The DNA for the CDR3 is TGCGCCAGCAGCTACTGGCCGGGGGAGCCCCAGCATTTT. This sequence encodes CASSYWPGEPQHF.

In this sample, this clonotype turned up many times. The chain couples TRBV29-1 to TRBJ1-3, with no clear D. Germline CDR1 is SQVTM and CDR2 is ANQGSEA. V was trimmed by 6 bases and J by 4 bases, leaving 10 bases between them. The CDR3 has 12 residues. The CDR3 bases are TGCAGCGTCGCCGACGGGGGAAACACCATATATTTT. It encodes CSVADGGNTIYF. Variable domain in full (rest from reference TRBV29-1 and TRBJ1-3): SAVISQKPSRDICQRGTSLTIQCQVDSQVTMMFWYRQQPGQSLTLIATANQGSEATYESGFVIDKFPISRPNLTFSTLTVSNMSPEDSSIYLCSVADGGNTIYFGEGSWLTVV.

The chain combines TRBV19 with TRBJ1-6; 7 nucleotides match TRBD1. From germline, CDR1 is LNHDA and CDR2 SQIVND (reference sequence). The CDR3 is made up of 16 amino acids. V shed 4 bases, J shed 5 bases, and the junction held 8 bases outside the gene matches. The CDR3 DNA reads TGTGCCAGTAGTACCCTGACAGGGTTCAATAATTCACCCCTCCACTTT. Protein: CASSTLTGFNNSPLHF.

This clonotype was found a few times. The rearrangement joins TRBV9 to TRBJ2-6, with 8 positions matching TRBD1. The length of the CDR3 is 19 residues. The V segment lost 3 bases and the J segment 1 base; nucleotides outside the gene matches: 12. From germline, CDR1 is SGDLS and CDR2 YYNGEE. The CDR3 DNA follows: TGTGCCAGCAGCGCCCCCCGGACAGGGTTCTCGTCTGGGGCCAACGTCCTGACTTTC. This codes for CASSAPRTGFSSGANVLTF. The full variable domain, in which reference TRBV9 and TRBJ2-6 provide the parts outside the CDR3, is DSGVTQTPKHLITATGQRVTLRCSPRSGDLSVYWYQQSLDQGLQFLIQYYNGEERAKGNILERFSAQQFPDLHSELNLSSLELGDSALYFCASSAPRTGFSSGANVLTFGAGSRLTVL.

As DNA, the CDR3 is TGTGCCAGCAGTTTTCCGGGTTCACCCCTCCACTTT. Translating it yields CASSFPGSPLHF. The rearrangement uses TRBV12-3 or TRBV12-4 and TRBJ1-6, with D unresolved. Between the trimmed V and J ends, which lost 3 bases and 9 bases, there was a span of 6 bases. CDR3 length: 12 residues.

This clonotype was seen ten or more times. The J gene is TRBJ1-3, the V gene TRBV21-1; no DNA check was done on the table's D call, TRBD1. TRBV21-1 is recorded as a pseudogene. This CDR3 region has 16 residues. For the CDR3, the DNA is TGTGCCAGCAGCAAAGCAGACAGCCACTCTGGAAACACCATATATTTT. Protein sequence: CASSKADSHSGNTIYF.

This clonotype was found many times. The rearrangement links TRBV28 to TRBJ2-2, with a possible D match to TRBD1 (6 bases). The CDR3 covers 16 residues. The germline gives CDR1 MDHEN, CDR2 SYDVKM. V lost 1 base, J lost 1 base, and 10 bases lay in between. CDR3 sequence: CASSLSHRVNTGELFF. CDR3 in DNA: TGTGCCAGCAGTTTATCCCACAGGGTGAACACCGGGGAGCTGTTTTTT.

This clonotype was picked up many times. The V call is TRBV12-3 or TRBV12-4, the J call TRBJ1-1, with TRBD1 matching 11 bases. V was pared by 7 bases and J by 4 bases, with 5 bases of the junction left unmatched. The CDR3 contains 14 residues. This CDR3 reads CASTSGQGATEAFF. The CDR3 nucleotides are TGTGCCAGCACCTCCGGACAGGGGGCCACTGAAGCTTTCTTT.

The rearrangement links TRBV6-2 or TRBV6-3 to TRBJ1-5; D call uncertain. The germline V gene has CDR1 MNHEY and CDR2 SVGEGT. This CDR3 has 13 residues. CDR3: CVITLGHAQPQHF. Written as DNA, the CDR3 is TGTGTCATCACCCTCGGCCATGCCCAGCCCCAGCATTTT.

This clonotype was observed many times. J is TRBJ1-3 and V is TRBV20-1; D gene uncertain. Trimming cost V 6 bases and J 0 bases, with 9 bases left between them. The length of the CDR3 is 13 residues. From germline, CDR1 is DFQATT and CDR2 SNEGSKA (reference sequence). Here the CDR3 DNA reads TGCAGTGCCTTGACACTCTCTGGAAACACCATATATTTT. Protein sequence: CSALTLSGNTIYF.

This clonotype was seen repeatedly, ten times or more. This rearrangement joins TRBV20-1 to TRBJ1-1, with a possible D match to TRBD1 (6 bases). The CDR3 extends over 13 amino acids. Germline CDR1 and CDR2: DFQATT and SNEGSKA (reference sequence). V lost 5 bases to trimming and J lost 0 bases, with 10 bases between them. In nucleotides, the CDR3 is TGCAGTGCTCCCCGGACAGTGAACACTGAAGCTTTCTTT. This codes for CSAPRTVNTEAFF.

This clonotype was seen ten or more times. The chain is built from TRBV6-1 and TRBJ1-2; TRBD1 is a possible D gene (5 bases). The CDR3 runs 13 residues. Germline V gene lookup returns CDR1 MNHNS and CDR2 SASEGT. V was cut by 5 bases and J by 8 bases, with 15 bases left in between. The CDR3 sequence: CASSLGLLWGYTF. CDR3 sequence (DNA): TGTGCCAGCAGTCTGGGACTGCTTTGGGGCTACACCTTC.

In this sample, this clonotype turned up many times. The chain has TRBV19 and TRBJ2-7; TRBD2 matches at 8 bases. CDR3 size: 14 residues. The germline V gene has CDR1 LNHDA and CDR2 SQIVND (reference sequence). Trimming took 6 bases from V and 4 from J; bases not matched to a gene: 8. The DNA of the CDR3 is TGTGCCAGTAGGAAAGCGGGAGAGGTTTACGAGCAGTACTTC. This encodes CASRKAGEVYEQYF.

Comment on this clonotype: A read error is possible here, since a much larger clone lies one base away. The CDR3 coding sequence is TGTGCCAGCAGCTACAGGAATGAGCAGTTCTTC. Translated: CASSYRNEQFF. This sequence joins TRBV5-6 and TRBJ2-1, with D perhaps TRBD1 (5 bases). Trimming cost V 3 bases and J 7 bases, with 5 bases left between them. Germline CDR1 and CDR2: SGHDT and YYEEEE. The CDR3 is 11 amino acids.

This clonotype was seen ten or more times. V is TRBV27 and J is TRBJ1-2; TRBD1 aligns across 7 bases. Germline V gene data show CDR1 as MNHEY and CDR2 as SMNVEV (reference sequence). V lost 3 bases to trimming and J lost 4 bases; unmatched junction nucleotides: 5. The CDR3 sequence is 14 residues long. The CDR3 spells CASSFAGGPYGYTF. CDR3 nucleotide sequence: TGTGCCAGCAGTTTCGCAGGGGGTCCCTATGGCTACACCTTC.